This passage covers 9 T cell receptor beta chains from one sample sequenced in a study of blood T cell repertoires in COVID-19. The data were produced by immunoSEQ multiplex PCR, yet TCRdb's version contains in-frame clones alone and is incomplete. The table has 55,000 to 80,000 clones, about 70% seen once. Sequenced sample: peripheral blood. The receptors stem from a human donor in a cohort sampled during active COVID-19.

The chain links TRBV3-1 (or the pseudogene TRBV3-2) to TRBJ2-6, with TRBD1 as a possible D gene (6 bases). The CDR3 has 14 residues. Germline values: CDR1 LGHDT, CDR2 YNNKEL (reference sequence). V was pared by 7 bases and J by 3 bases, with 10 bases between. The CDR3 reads CASIARGGANVLTF. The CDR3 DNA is TGTGCCAGCATTGCCAGGGGTGGGGCCAACGTCCTGACTTTC.

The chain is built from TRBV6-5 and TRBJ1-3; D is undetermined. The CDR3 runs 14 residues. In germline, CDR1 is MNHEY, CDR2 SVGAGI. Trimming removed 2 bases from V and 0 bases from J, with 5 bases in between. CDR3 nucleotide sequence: TGTGCCAGCAGTTACGACTTCTCTGGAAACACCATATATTTT. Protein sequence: CASSYDFSGNTIYF.

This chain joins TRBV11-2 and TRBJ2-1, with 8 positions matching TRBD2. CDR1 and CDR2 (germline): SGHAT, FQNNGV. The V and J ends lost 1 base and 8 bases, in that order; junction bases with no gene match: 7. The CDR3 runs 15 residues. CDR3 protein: CASSLVSGGRDEQFF. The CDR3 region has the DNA TGTGCCAGCAGCTTAGTCAGCGGGGGTCGGGATGAGCAGTTCTTC.

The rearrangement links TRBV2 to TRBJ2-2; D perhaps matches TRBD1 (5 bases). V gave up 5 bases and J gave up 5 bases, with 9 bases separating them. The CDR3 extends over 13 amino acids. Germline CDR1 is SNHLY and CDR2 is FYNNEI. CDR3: CASSPRQTGELFF. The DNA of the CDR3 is TGTGCCAGCAGTCCTCGACAGACCGGGGAGCTGTTTTTT. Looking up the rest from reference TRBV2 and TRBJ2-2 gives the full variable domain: EPEVTQTPSHQVTQMGQEVILRCVPISNHLYFYWYRQILGQKVEFLVSFYNNEISEKSEIFDDQFSVERPDGSNFTLKIRSTKLEDSAMYFCASSPRQTGELFFGEGSRLTVL.

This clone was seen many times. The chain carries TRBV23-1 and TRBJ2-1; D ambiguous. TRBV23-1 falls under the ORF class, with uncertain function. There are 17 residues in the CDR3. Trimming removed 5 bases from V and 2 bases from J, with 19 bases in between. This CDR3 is CASSISNVALTYNEQFF. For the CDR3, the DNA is TGCGCCAGCAGTATAAGTAATGTGGCCTTAACCTACAATGAGCAGTTCTTC.

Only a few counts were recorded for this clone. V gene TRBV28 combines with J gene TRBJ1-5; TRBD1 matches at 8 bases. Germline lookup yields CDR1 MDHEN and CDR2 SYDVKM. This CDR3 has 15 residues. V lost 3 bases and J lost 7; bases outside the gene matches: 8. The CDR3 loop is CASSFSGGGEQPQHF. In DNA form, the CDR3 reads TGTGCCAGCAGTTTTTCAGGGGGCGGAGAACAGCCCCAGCATTTT. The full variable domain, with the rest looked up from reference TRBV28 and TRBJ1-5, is DVKVTQSSRYLVKRTGEKVFLECVQDMDHENMFWYRQDPGLGLRLIYFSYDVKMKEKGDIPEGYSVSREKKERFSLILESASTNQTSMYLCASSFSGGGEQPQHFGDGTRLSIL.

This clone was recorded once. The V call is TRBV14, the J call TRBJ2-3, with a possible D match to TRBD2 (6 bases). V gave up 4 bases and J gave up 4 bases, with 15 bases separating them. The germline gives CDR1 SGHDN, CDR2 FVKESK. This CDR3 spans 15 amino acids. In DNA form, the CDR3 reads TGTGCCAGCAGCCGCGGGGACCTCTTGGCAGATACGCAGTATTTT. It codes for CASSRGDLLADTQYF. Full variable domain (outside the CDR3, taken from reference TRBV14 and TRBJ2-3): EAGVTQFPSHSVIEKGQTVTLRCDPISGHDNLYWYRRVMGKEIKFLLHFVKESKQDESGMPNNRFLAERTGGTYSTLKVQPAELEDSGVYFCASSRGDLLADTQYFGPGTRLTVL.

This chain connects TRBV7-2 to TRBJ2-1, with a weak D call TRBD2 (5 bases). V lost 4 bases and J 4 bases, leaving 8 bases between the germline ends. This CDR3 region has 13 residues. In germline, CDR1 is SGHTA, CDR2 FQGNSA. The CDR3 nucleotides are TGTGCCAGCAGCTCAATAGCGTACAATGAGCAGTTCTTC. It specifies CASSSIAYNEQFF.

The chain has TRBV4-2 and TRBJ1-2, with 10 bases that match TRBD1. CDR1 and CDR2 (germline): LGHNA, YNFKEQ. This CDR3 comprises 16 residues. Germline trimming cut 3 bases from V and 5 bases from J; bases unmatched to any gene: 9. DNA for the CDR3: TGTGCCAGCAGCCAGGCCGGGACAGGGGTTTTTTATGGCTACACCTTC. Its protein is CASSQAGTGVFYGYTF.